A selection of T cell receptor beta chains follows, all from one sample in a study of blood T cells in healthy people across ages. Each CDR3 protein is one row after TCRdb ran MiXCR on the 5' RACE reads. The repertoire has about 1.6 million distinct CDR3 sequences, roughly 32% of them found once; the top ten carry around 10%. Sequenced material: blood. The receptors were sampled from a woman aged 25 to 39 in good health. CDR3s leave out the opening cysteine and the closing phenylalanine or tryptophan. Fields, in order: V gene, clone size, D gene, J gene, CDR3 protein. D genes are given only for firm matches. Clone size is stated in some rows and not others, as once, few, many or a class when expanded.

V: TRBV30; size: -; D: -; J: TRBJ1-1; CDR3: AWSVLDRAF
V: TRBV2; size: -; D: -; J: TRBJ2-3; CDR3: ASSGTDYPESDTQY
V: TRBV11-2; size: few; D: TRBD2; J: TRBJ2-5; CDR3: ASSLVGGARETQY
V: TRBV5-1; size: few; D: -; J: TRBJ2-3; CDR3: ASSVGTGRPTDTQY
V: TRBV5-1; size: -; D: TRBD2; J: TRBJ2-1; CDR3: ASSFAFRASGNNEQF
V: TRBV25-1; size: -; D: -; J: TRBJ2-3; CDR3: ATSDPMTVADTQY
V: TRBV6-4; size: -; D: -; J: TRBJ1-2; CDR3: ASSPQGILNYGYT
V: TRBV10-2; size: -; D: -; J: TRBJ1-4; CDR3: ASSELAGALSVANEKLF
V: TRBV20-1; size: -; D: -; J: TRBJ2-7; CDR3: SARDSANGFSYEQY
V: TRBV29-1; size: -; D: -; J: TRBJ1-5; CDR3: SVGDWDQPQH
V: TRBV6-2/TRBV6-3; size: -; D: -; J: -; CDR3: ASSTSTWGAVETQY
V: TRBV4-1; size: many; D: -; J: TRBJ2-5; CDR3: ASSQVWTAQETQY
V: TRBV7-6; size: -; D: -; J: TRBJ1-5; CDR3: ASSLEAGNSNQPQH
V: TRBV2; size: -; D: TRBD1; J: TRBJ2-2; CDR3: ASRAGTGSPGELF
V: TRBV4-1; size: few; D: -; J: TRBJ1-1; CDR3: ASSQDFAGETEAF
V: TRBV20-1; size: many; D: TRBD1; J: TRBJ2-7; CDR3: SADRTGDYEQY
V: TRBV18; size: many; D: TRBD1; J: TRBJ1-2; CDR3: ASSPGQGTNYGYT
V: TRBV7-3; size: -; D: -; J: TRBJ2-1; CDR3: ASSRTGTYSYNEQF
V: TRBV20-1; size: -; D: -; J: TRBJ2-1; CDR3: SASFSGVGLDEQF
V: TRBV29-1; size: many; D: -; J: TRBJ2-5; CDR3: SVIGQGRETQY
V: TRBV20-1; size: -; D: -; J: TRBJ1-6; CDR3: SARPRGLGNSPLH
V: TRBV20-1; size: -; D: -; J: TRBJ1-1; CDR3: SVSGLTEAF
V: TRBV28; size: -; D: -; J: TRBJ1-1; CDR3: ASSSHSRAF
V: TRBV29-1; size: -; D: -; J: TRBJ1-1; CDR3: SVDRVGGTEAF
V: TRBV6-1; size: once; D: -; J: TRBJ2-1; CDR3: ASSEILGTHNEQF
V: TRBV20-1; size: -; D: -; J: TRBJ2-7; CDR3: SGLGCASPWIDDSYKQY
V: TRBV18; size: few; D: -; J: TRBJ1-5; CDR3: ASSPARQPQH
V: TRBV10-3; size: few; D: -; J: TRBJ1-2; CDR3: AISGEGGVTNYGYT
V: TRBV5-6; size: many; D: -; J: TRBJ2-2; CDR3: ASSLASSLSTGELF
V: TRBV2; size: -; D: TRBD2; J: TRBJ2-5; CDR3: ASGLAGSRETQY
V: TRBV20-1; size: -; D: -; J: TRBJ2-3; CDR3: SARTPPAGTDTQY
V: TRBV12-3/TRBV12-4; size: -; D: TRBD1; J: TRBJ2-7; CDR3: ASTSGIGTGKTYEQY
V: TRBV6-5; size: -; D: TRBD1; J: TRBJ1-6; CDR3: ASSAGRTGNSPLH
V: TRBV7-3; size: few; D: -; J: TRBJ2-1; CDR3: ASSSTDRRGAEQF
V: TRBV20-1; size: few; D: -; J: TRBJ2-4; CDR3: SARDQRRAKNIQY
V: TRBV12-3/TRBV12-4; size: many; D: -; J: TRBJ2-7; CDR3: ASSFGDEQY
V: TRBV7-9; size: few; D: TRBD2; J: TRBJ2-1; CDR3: ASSSPVFSGASYNEQF
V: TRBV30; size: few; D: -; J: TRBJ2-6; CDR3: AWSAAGANVLT
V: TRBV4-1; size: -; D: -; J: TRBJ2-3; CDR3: ASSHMRGQGTDTQY
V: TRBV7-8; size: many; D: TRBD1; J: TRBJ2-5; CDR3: ASSGGQFQETQY
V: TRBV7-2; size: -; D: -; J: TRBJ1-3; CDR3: ASSLVIGSGNTIY
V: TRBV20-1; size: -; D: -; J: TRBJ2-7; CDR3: SARDVERASYEQY
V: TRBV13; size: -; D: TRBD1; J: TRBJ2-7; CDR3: ASSSDRGSWGGTYEQY
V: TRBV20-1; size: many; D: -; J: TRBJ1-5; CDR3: SVPSRMAGRSNQPQH
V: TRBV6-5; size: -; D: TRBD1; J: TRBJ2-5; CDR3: ASSLAPTGQETQY
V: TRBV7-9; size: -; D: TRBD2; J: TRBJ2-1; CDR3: AGSLEASGGTYNEQF
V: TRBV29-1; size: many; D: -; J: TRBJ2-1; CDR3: SVRRDTNNEQF